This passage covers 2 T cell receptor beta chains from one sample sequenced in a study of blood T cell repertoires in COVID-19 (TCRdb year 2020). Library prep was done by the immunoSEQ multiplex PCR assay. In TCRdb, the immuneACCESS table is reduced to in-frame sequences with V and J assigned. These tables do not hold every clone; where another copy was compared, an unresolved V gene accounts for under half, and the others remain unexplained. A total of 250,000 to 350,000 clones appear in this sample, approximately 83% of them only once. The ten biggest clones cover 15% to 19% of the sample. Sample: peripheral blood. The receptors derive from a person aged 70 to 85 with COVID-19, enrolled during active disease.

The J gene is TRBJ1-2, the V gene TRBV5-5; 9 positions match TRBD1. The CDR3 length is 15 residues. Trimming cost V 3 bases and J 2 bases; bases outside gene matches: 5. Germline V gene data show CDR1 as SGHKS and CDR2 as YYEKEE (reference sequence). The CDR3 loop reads CASSSDRGTNYGYTF. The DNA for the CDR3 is TGTGCCAGCAGCTCAGACAGGGGGACCAACTATGGCTACACCTTC.

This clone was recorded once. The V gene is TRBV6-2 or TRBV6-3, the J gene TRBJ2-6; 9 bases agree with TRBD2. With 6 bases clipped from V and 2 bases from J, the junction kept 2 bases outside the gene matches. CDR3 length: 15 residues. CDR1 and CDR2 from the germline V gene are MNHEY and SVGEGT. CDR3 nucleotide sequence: TGTGCCAGCAGCGCGGGGGGGACTGGGGCCAACGTCCTGACTTTC. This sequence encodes CASSAGGTGANVLTF.